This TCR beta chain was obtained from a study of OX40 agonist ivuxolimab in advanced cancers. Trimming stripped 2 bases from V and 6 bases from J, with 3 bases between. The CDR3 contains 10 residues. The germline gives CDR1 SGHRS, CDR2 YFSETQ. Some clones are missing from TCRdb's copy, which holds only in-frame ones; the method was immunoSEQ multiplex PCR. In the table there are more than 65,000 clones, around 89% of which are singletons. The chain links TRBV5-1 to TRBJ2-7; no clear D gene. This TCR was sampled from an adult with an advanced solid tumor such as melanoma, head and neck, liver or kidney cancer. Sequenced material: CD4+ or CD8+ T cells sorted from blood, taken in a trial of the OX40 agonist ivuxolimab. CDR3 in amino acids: CASSFSEQYF. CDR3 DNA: TGCGCCAGCAGCTTCAGCGAGCAGTACTTC.